These T cell receptor beta chains were read from a single sample in a study of blood T cells in healthy people across ages. TCRdb reprocessed the 5' RACE reads with MiXCR, giving one entry per CDR3 protein. The table records hundreds of thousands of distinct CDR3 sequences, around 24% of them present only once. These data were also filed under a second study, of T cells of mothers and their children.

Sequenced material: blood. The receptor set was obtained from a boy younger than 18 in good health. CDR3s include the opening cysteine and the closing phenylalanine or tryptophan. Fields, in order: clone size, D gene, V gene, J gene, CDR3 DNA, CDR3 protein. D genes are given only for firm matches. A row's size may be missing; if present it is once, few, many or a size class.

clone_size: -
d_call: -
v_call: TRBV28
j_call: TRBJ2-5
cdr3_nt: TGTGCCAGCAGTTTCGGTCCAGGGGCAGAGACCCAGTACTTC
cdr3_aa: CASSFGPGAETQYF

clone_size: -
d_call: -
v_call: TRBV12-3/TRBV12-4
j_call: TRBJ2-3
cdr3_nt: TGTGCCAGCATTCCGGGACCAGAGAGGGATACGCAGTATTTT
cdr3_aa: CASIPGPERDTQYF

clone_size: -
d_call: -
v_call: TRBV5-5
j_call: TRBJ2-1
cdr3_nt: TGTGCCAGCAGGGGGTGGGGGCTCTACAATGAGCAGTTCTTC
cdr3_aa: CASRGWGLYNEQFF

clone_size: few
d_call: -
v_call: TRBV4-2
j_call: TRBJ2-7
cdr3_nt: TGTGCCAGCAGCCAAGAGGGTATTGATCCTACCTACGAGCAGTACTTC
cdr3_aa: CASSQEGIDPTYEQYF

clone_size: many
d_call: -
v_call: TRBV28
j_call: TRBJ2-5
cdr3_nt: TGTGCCAGCAGTTTTGCCGGGACAAGGGAGACCCAGTACTTC
cdr3_aa: CASSFAGTRETQYF

clone_size: -
d_call: -
v_call: TRBV4-3
j_call: TRBJ1-2
cdr3_nt: TGCGCCAGCAGCCAGCTCTTGGATTCCAACTATGGCTACACCTTC
cdr3_aa: CASSQLLDSNYGYTF

clone_size: few
d_call: TRBD1
v_call: TRBV19
j_call: TRBJ1-2
cdr3_nt: TGTGCCAGTAAAACGTCCCAAAAGACAGGGGGCGATGGCTACACCTTC
cdr3_aa: CASKTSQKTGGDGYTF

clone_size: -
d_call: -
v_call: TRBV3-1
j_call: TRBJ2-1
cdr3_nt: TGTGCCAGCAGCCCCGCGGGTAGCGGCACCTACAATGAGCAGTTCTTC
cdr3_aa: CASSPAGSGTYNEQFF

clone_size: once
d_call: TRBD1
v_call: TRBV24-1
j_call: TRBJ2-3
cdr3_nt: TGTGCCACCCGGGACAGGGGAGGCACAGATACGCAGTATTTT
cdr3_aa: CATRDRGGTDTQYF

clone_size: few
d_call: TRBD2
v_call: TRBV7-2
j_call: TRBJ2-5
cdr3_nt: TGTGCCAGCAGCTACCTGGGACTAGCGGGAAACCAAGAGACCCAGTACTTC
cdr3_aa: CASSYLGLAGNQETQYF

clone_size: many
d_call: -
v_call: TRBV7-2
j_call: TRBJ2-7
cdr3_nt: TGTGCCAGCAGCTTCGGCCGGAGCTCCTACGAGCAGTACTTC
cdr3_aa: CASSFGRSSYEQYF

clone_size: -
d_call: TRBD1
v_call: TRBV4-2
j_call: TRBJ2-2
cdr3_nt: TGTGCCAGCAGCCTTTGGACAGGGTTGACCGGGGAGCTGTTTTTT
cdr3_aa: CASSLWTGLTGELFF

clone_size: few
d_call: -
v_call: TRBV9
j_call: TRBJ2-4
cdr3_nt: TGTGCCAGCAGCGTAGGAAGTATGGGGAACATTCAGTACTTC
cdr3_aa: CASSVGSMGNIQYF

clone_size: -
d_call: -
v_call: TRBV20-1
j_call: TRBJ2-7
cdr3_nt: TGCAGTGCTAGAGATGCCAGTAGCAACTACGAGCAGTACTTC
cdr3_aa: CSARDASSNYEQYF

clone_size: few
d_call: -
v_call: TRBV7-2
j_call: TRBJ2-2
cdr3_nt: TGTGCCAGCAGCCCGACCTTACAGGGTGGAGGGGAGCTGTTTTTT
cdr3_aa: CASSPTLQGGGELFF

clone_size: few
d_call: TRBD1
v_call: TRBV25-1
j_call: TRBJ1-2
cdr3_nt: TGTGCCAGCAGTGACTTTGCGGACAGGATTGATGGCTACACCTTC
cdr3_aa: CASSDFADRIDGYTF

clone_size: many
d_call: -
v_call: TRBV5-1
j_call: TRBJ2-7
cdr3_nt: TGTGCCAGCAGCTTAGAGGCCGGTCCCTACGAGCAGTACTTC
cdr3_aa: CASSLEAGPYEQYF

clone_size: -
d_call: -
v_call: TRBV19
j_call: TRBJ1-1
cdr3_nt: TGTGCCAGTAGCCCTGGTTCAGGTTTGGACACTGAAGCTTTCTTT
cdr3_aa: CASSPGSGLDTEAFF

clone_size: -
d_call: -
v_call: TRBV29-1
j_call: TRBJ1-2
cdr3_nt: TGCAGCGTTGAAGTTTCAGGGGCCCCCCTCAGTGGCTACACCTTC
cdr3_aa: CSVEVSGAPLSGYTF

clone_size: few
d_call: -
v_call: TRBV6-1
j_call: TRBJ2-3
cdr3_nt: TGTGCCAGCAGCCGTCGGGGAGATTCTAGCACAGATACGCAGTATTTT
cdr3_aa: CASSRRGDSSTDTQYF

clone_size: many
d_call: -
v_call: TRBV4-2
j_call: TRBJ1-2
cdr3_nt: TGTGCCAGCAGCCGATTATCGCAGGGAGAAAGAAGCTACACCTTC
cdr3_aa: CASSRLSQGERSYTF

clone_size: few
d_call: TRBD1
v_call: TRBV6-6
j_call: TRBJ1-5
cdr3_nt: TGTGCCAGCAGTTACACTGGACAGGTTCTCAATCAGCCCCAGCATTTT
cdr3_aa: CASSYTGQVLNQPQHF

clone_size: -
d_call: -
v_call: TRBV5-1
j_call: TRBJ2-5
cdr3_nt: TGCGCCAGCAGCTTTCGGACGATCCAAGAGACCCAGTACTTC
cdr3_aa: CASSFRTIQETQYF

clone_size: -
d_call: TRBD1
v_call: TRBV28
j_call: TRBJ1-1
cdr3_nt: TGTGCCAGCAGTTTTTGGCAGGGGGCGGGCAACACTGAAGCTTTCTTT
cdr3_aa: CASSFWQGAGNTEAFF

clone_size: once
d_call: TRBD1
v_call: TRBV20-1
j_call: TRBJ2-5
cdr3_nt: TGCAGTGCTAGAGCCGGGACAGGCTCAGGGGAAGAGACCCCGTACTTC
cdr3_aa: CSARAGTGSGEETPYF

clone_size: -
d_call: TRBD1
v_call: TRBV19
j_call: TRBJ2-1
cdr3_nt: TGTGCCAGTAGTATCGGGACAGCATACAATGAGCAGTTCTTC
cdr3_aa: CASSIGTAYNEQFF

clone_size: -
d_call: TRBD1
v_call: TRBV20-1
j_call: TRBJ1-4
cdr3_nt: TGCAGTGCTAGGGACAGGGATAGTGGTGAAAAACTGTTTTTT
cdr3_aa: CSARDRDSGEKLFF

clone_size: -
d_call: -
v_call: TRBV7-9
j_call: TRBJ1-3
cdr3_nt: TGTGCCAGCAGCTTGATCGAGAACTCTGGAAACACCATATATTTT
cdr3_aa: CASSLIENSGNTIYF

clone_size: -
d_call: -
v_call: TRBV5-1
j_call: TRBJ2-3
cdr3_nt: TGCGCCAGCAGCTTAACTAGCAGTAGCACAGATACGCAGTATTTT
cdr3_aa: CASSLTSSSTDTQYF

clone_size: few
d_call: -
v_call: TRBV5-1
j_call: TRBJ1-1
cdr3_nt: TGCGCCAGCAGCTTGGGCGAGGGGGGCACTGAAGCTTTCTTT
cdr3_aa: CASSLGEGGTEAFF

clone_size: -
d_call: -
v_call: TRBV9
j_call: TRBJ2-3
cdr3_nt: TGTGCCAGCAGCATCCGACCCCAACACCTCACAGATACGCAGTATTTT
cdr3_aa: CASSIRPQHLTDTQYF

clone_size: -
d_call: TRBD2
v_call: TRBV20-1
j_call: TRBJ2-1
cdr3_nt: TGCAGTGCGAAAGCGGGGGATGAGCAGTTCTTC
cdr3_aa: CSAKAGDEQFF

clone_size: few
d_call: -
v_call: TRBV5-8
j_call: TRBJ2-3
cdr3_nt: TGTGCCAGCAGCTTGGAAGTAGGGCGGATCGATGTCGCGCAGTATTTT
cdr3_aa: CASSLEVGRIDVAQYF

clone_size: -
d_call: TRBD1
v_call: TRBV6-2/TRBV6-3
j_call: TRBJ1-1
cdr3_nt: TGTGCCAGCAGTTACTCACAGGGGTTACTGAACACTGAAGCTTTCTTT
cdr3_aa: CASSYSQGLLNTEAFF

clone_size: many
d_call: -
v_call: TRBV5-1
j_call: TRBJ1-1
cdr3_nt: TGTGCCAGCAGTCCCGGGACGGGGAACACTGAAGCTTTCTTT
cdr3_aa: CASSPGTGNTEAFF

clone_size: few
d_call: TRBD1
v_call: TRBV4-3
j_call: TRBJ2-7
cdr3_nt: TGCGCCAGCAGCCTCCGGGACAGGGGCCACGAGCAGTACTTC
cdr3_aa: CASSLRDRGHEQYF